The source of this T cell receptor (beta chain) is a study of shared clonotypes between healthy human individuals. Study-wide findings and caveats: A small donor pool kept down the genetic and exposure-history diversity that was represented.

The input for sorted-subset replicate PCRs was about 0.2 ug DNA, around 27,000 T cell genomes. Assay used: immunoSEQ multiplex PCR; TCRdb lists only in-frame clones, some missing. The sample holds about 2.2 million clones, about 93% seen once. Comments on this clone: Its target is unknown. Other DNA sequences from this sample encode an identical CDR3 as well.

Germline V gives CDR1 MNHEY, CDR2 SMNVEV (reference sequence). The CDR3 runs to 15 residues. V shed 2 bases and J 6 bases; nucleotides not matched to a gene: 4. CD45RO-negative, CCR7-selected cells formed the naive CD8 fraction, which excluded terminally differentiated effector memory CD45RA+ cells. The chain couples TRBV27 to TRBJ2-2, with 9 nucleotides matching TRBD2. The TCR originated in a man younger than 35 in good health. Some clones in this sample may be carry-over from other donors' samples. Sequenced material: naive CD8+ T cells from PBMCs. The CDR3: CASSLAGGPPGELFF. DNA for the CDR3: TGTGCCAGCAGTTTAGCGGGAGGGCCGCCCGGGGAGCTGTTTTTT.